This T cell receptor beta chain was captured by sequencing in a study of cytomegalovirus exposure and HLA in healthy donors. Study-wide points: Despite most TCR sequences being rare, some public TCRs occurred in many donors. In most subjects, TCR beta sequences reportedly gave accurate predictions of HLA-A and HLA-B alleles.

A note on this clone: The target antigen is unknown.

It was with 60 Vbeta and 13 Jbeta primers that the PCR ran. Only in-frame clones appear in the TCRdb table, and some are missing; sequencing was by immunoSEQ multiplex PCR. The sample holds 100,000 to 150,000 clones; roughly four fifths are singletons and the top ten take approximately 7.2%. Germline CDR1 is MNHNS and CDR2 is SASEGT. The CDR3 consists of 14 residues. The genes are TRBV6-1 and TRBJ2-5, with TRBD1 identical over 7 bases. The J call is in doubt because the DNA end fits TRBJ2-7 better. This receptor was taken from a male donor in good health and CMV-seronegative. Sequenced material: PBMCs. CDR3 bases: TGTGCCAGCAGTTCAGGGGGAAGCTCCTACGAGCAGTACTTC. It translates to CASSSGGSSYEQYF.